This entry concerns a single T cell receptor (beta chain). The antigen is not known. The sample comes from a study of T cell responses to AZD1222 COVID-19 vaccine. Study in general: Analyses pooled second doses at about 4 or about 12 weeks. Points from the study as a whole: The peak T cell response came first, and repertoires were sampled only after it. White British donors predominated, females outnumbered males, and clonal diversity was possibly underestimated.

The CDR3 loop spans 13 amino acids. Trimming shortened V by 6 bases and J by 5 bases, and 14 bases separated the two germline ends. Data came from immunoSEQ multiplex PCR; TCRdb stores just in-frame clones and leaves some out. The sample has more than 85,000 clones, roughly 90% seen once. The chain joins TRBV12-3 or TRBV12-4 to TRBJ2-7; no clear D gene. The source of this sequence is an adult in good health. Sequenced here: peripheral blood, sampled on day 0 of AZD1222 vaccination. The CDR3 spells CASSPDIPHEQYF. Here the CDR3 DNA reads TGTGCCAGCAGCCCAGACATCCCCCACGAGCAGTACTTC.